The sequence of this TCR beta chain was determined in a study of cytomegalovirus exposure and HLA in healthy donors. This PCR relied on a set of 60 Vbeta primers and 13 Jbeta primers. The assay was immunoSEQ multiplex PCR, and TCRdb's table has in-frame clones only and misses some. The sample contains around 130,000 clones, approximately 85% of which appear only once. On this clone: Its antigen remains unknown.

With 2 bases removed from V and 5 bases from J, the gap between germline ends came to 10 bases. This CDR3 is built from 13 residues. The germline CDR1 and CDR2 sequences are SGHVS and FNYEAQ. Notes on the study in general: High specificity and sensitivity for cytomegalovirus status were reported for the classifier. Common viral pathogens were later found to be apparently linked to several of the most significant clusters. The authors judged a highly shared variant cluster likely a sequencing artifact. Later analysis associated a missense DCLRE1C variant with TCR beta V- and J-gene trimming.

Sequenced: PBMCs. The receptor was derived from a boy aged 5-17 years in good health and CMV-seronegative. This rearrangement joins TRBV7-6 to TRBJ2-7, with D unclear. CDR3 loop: CASSLTGIHEQYF. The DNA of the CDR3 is TGTGCCAGCAGCTTAACGGGTATCCACGAGCAGTACTTC. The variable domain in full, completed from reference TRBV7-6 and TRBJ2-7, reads GAGVSQSPRYKVTKRGQDVALRCDPISGHVSLYWYRQALGQGPEFLTYFNYEAQQDKSGLPNDRFSAERPEGSISTLTIQRTEQRDSAMYRCASSLTGIHEQYFGPGTRLTVT.